Below are 20 T cell receptor beta chains sequenced from a single sample in a study of blood T cell repertoires in COVID-19. Profiling relied on immunoSEQ multiplex PCR, and the TCRdb table lists in-frame clones only, not all of them. The repertoire has some 490,000 clones, less than 90% of them found once; the top ten carry around 7.9%. The specimen sequenced was PBMCs or T cells enriched from blood (not recorded which). The receptors originated from a woman in her fifties or sixties who had recovered from COVID-19.

This clone was counted between two and nine times. V usage is TRBV25-1 and J usage is TRBJ2-1; 7 bases align to TRBD1. The V gene end was trimmed by 4 bases and the J gene end by 8 bases; junction bases not matched to a gene: 8. Germline V gene sequence: CDR1 MGHDK, CDR2 SYGVNS. The CDR3 covers 14 residues. CDR3 sequence reads: CASSVSTGADEQFF. In DNA, the CDR3 is TGTGCCAGCAGTGTAAGCACAGGGGCCGATGAGCAGTTCTTC.

This chain connects TRBV10-3 to TRBJ1-4; TRBD1 agrees at 10 bases. J gave up 8 bases and V 10 bases, and 7 bases lay outside the gene matches. Germline V gene data show CDR1 as ENHRY and CDR2 as SYGVKD. The CDR3 is 13 residues long. The CDR3 DNA follows: TGTGCCACCCGCGGGACAGGGGTCGAAAAACTGTTTTTT. Amino acids: CATRGTGVEKLFF.

The CDR3 is CATRRGSGGQETQYF. CDR3 coding DNA: TGTGCCACCCGTCGGGGTAGCGGGGGACAAGAGACCCAGTACTTC. The chain uses TRBV24-1 and TRBJ2-5, with TRBD2 matching 9 bases. Germline V gene lookup returns CDR1 KGHDR and CDR2 SFDVKD. The CDR3 runs to 15 residues. With 9 bases clipped from V and 2 bases from J, the junction kept 9 bases outside the gene matches.

A word on this clone: This specimen includes other DNA sequences encoding the same CDR3. The chain employs TRBV12-3 or TRBV12-4 and TRBJ1-1; D gene uncertain. V was pared by 6 bases and J by 2 bases, with 7 bases between. The CDR3 consists of 12 residues. The CDR3 here is CASSPLNTEAFF. CDR3 sequence (DNA): TGTGCCAGCAGCCCACTTAACACTGAAGCTTTCTTT.

The rearrangement joins TRBV6-2 or TRBV6-3 to TRBJ2-7; D perhaps matches TRBD1 (6 bases). The length of the CDR3 is 15 residues. Per germline, CDR1 MNHEY and CDR2 SVGEGT. V was pared by 4 bases and J by 3 bases, with 16 bases between. The CDR3 protein is CASSSKQWDIYEQYF. DNA for the CDR3: TGTGCCAGCAGTTCCAAACAATGGGACATCTACGAGCAGTACTTC.

The rearrangement uses TRBV5-1 and TRBJ1-4; D gene uncertain. Germline loops: CDR1 SGHRS, CDR2 YFSETQ. The CDR3 sequence is 12 residues long. V shed 6 bases and J shed 3 bases, with 6 bases lying between them. CDR3: CASICSNEKLFF. In DNA form, the CDR3 reads TGCGCCAGCATCTGTTCTAATGAAAAACTGTTTTTT.

This chain links TRBV2 with TRBJ1-2, with TRBD1 identical over 7 bases. J was trimmed by 8 bases and V by 2 bases; bases with no gene match: 8. This CDR3 comprises 14 residues. Looked up from germline, CDR1 is SNHLY and CDR2 is FYNNEI. The CDR3 DNA reads TGTGCCAGCAGTGAAACGACAGGGCGGTACGGCTACACCTTC. Amino acid sequence: CASSETTGRYGYTF.

The chain joins TRBV6-4 to TRBJ2-3, with 7 bases that match TRBD1. Germline-derived CDR1 and CDR2 are MRHNA and SNTAGT. The junction had 9 bases not matched to a gene; V was cut back by 0 bases and J by 6 bases. CDR3 length: 16 amino acids. The CDR3 protein is CASSDSSGQPSDTQYF. CDR3 nucleotides: TGTGCCAGCAGTGACTCCTCGGGACAGCCTTCTGATACGCAGTATTTT.

The genes are TRBV27 and TRBJ1-6, with a weak D call TRBD1 (6 bases). Germline values: CDR1 MNHEY, CDR2 SMNVEV (reference sequence). The CDR3 runs to 15 residues. The V end lost 2 bases, the J end lost 7 bases, and 12 bases lay between the germline ends. CDR3 region: CASSLNSRGNSPLHF. The CDR3 nucleotides are TGTGCCAGCAGTTTAAACTCCAGGGGAAATTCACCCCTCCACTTT.

The V gene is TRBV7-8, the J gene TRBJ2-3, with D possibly matching TRBD1 (6 bases). The germline CDR1 and CDR2 sequences are SGHVS and FQNEAQ. With 2 bases removed from V and 6 bases from J, the gap between germline ends came to 15 bases. CDR3 length: 15 residues. The CDR3 loop reads CASSLRQGSSDTQYF. The CDR3 DNA is TGTGCCAGCAGCTTACGGCAGGGGAGCTCCGATACGCAGTATTTT.

The rearrangement joins TRBV27 to TRBJ2-7; TRBD1 matches at 9 bases. Losses at the gene ends were 4 bases for V and 4 bases for J; bases not matched to a gene: 5. This CDR3 has 14 residues. Germline lookup yields CDR1 MNHEY and CDR2 SMNVEV (reference sequence). The DNA of the CDR3 is TGTGCCAGCAGTTGGGGACAGGGCGGGTACGAGCAGTACTTC. Translation: CASSWGQGGYEQYF.

V usage is TRBV28 and J usage is TRBJ2-5; D is ambiguous. The CDR3 runs 12 residues. The V and J ends lost 2 bases and 3 bases respectively, with 4 bases between them. Germline V gene sequence: CDR1 MDHEN, CDR2 SYDVKM. CDR3 coding DNA: TGTGCCAGCAGTTTAACAGAAGAGACCCAGTACTTC. It codes for CASSLTEETQYF. The full variable domain, rest sourced from reference TRBV28 and TRBJ2-5, is DVKVTQSSRYLVKRTGEKVFLECVQDMDHENMFWYRQDPGLGLRLIYFSYDVKMKEKGDIPEGYSVSREKKERFSLILESASTNQTSMYLCASSLTEETQYFGPGTRLLVL.

The genes are TRBV12-3 or TRBV12-4 and TRBJ1-1; D gene uncertain. The V end was cut by 8 bases, the J end by 5 bases, with 15 bases between. The CDR3 consists of 13 residues. The CDR3 protein is CASDSSGRTEAFF. The CDR3 coding sequence is TGTGCCAGCGACTCTTCCGGGAGAACTGAAGCTTTCTTT.

In DNA, the CDR3 is TGTGCCAGCAGTGAATATAGGAGCCCAACCTACAATGAGCAGTTCTTC. Translation: CASSEYRSPTYNEQFF. This rearrangement joins TRBV25-1 to TRBJ2-1; D is uncertain. The V and J ends lost 0 bases and 2 bases respectively, with 11 bases between them. The CDR3 spans 16 residues. Germline-derived CDR1 and CDR2 are MGHDK and SYGVNS. Filled out from reference TRBV25-1 and TRBJ2-1, the complete variable domain reads EADIYQTPRYLVIGTGKKITLECSQTMGHDKMYWYQQDPGMELHLIHYSYGVNSTEKGDLSSESTVSRIRTEHFPLTLESARPSHTSQYLCASSEYRSPTYNEQFFGPGTRLTVL.

The chain recombines TRBV27 with TRBJ1-1; no firm D call. Germline V lookup: CDR1 MNHEY, CDR2 SMNVEV (reference sequence). The CDR3 runs 14 residues. V gave up 4 bases and J gave up 6 bases, with 15 bases separating them. The CDR3 DNA sequence: TGTGCCAGCAGTTACCGGGAAAAGGGCCCTGAAGCTTTCTTT. Residues: CASSYREKGPEAFF.

The gene calls are TRBV14 and TRBJ2-7, with D maybe TRBD2 (6 bases). CDR1 SGHDN and CDR2 FVKESK come from the germline V gene. The CDR3 consists of 14 residues. Trimming left V 1 base short and J 4 bases short, with 11 bases between. Here the CDR3 reads CASSQGGGVYEQYF. The CDR3 DNA follows: TGTGCCAGCAGCCAAGGCGGAGGGGTTTACGAGCAGTACTTC.

The chain employs TRBV7-2 and TRBJ2-3; D may be TRBD2 (5 bases). Germline CDR1 and CDR2: SGHTA and FQGNSA. V lost 3 bases to trimming and J lost 0 bases, with 10 bases between them. The CDR3 covers 15 residues. The CDR3 protein is CASSLRAGSTDTQYF. The CDR3 coding sequence is TGTGCCAGCAGCTTGCGCGCGGGTAGCACAGATACGCAGTATTTT.

The chain recombines TRBV24-1 with TRBJ2-1; TRBD1 agrees at 8 bases. Germline V gene data show CDR1 as KGHDR and CDR2 as SFDVKD. The CDR3 is 12 residues long. V was clipped by 5 bases and J by 9 bases; unmatched bases: 2. CDR3 nucleotides: TGTGCCACCAGTGCAGGGGGCCCTGAGCAGTTCTTC. Protein: CATSAGGPEQFF.

The V call is TRBV5-8, the J call TRBJ1-3; perhaps TRBD1 as D (5 bases). Between the trimmed V and J ends, which lost 4 bases and 2 bases, there was a span of 13 bases. The length of the CDR3 is 15 residues. The germline V gene encodes CDR1 SGHTS and CDR2 YDEGEE. CDR3: CASSLRGGAGNTIYF. CDR3 nucleotides: TGTGCCAGCAGCCTTCGCGGGGGGGCTGGAAACACCATATATTTT.

The chain links TRBV10-3 to TRBJ2-2; 14 bases are shared with TRBD2. CDR1 and CDR2 from the germline V gene are ENHRY and SYGVKD. The CDR3 sequence is 15 residues long. Trimming took 4 bases from V and 6 from J; bases not matched to a gene: 1. The CDR3 loop reads CAISGLAGGPGELFF. The CDR3 nucleotides are TGTGCCATCAGTGGACTAGCGGGGGGGCCCGGGGAGCTGTTTTTT.